Below are 2 T cell receptor beta chains sequenced from a single sample in a study of control samples from healthy donors and cancer patients. Produced via immunoSEQ multiplex PCR; TCRdb's table is partial and in-frame only. The table shows around 64,000 clones, with 89% occurring only once. Input material: PBMCs. The receptors were gathered from a man aged 55 to 70 with colorectal cancer.

The V call is TRBV5-1, the J call TRBJ1-4, with D unclear. V lost 0 bases and J lost 5, with 8 bases in between. The CDR3 contains 14 residues. Germline assignment: CDR1 SGHRS and CDR2 YFSETQ. The CDR3 DNA follows: TGCGCCAGCAGCTTGGAGTTACAAAATGAAAAACTGTTTTTT. Its translation is CASSLELQNEKLFF.

This clone was seen more than once but under ten times. This chain connects TRBV27 to TRBJ2-7; 8 bases fit TRBD1. CDR1 and CDR2 from the germline V gene are MNHEY and SMNVEV (reference sequence). V trimming: 6 bases; J trimming: 1 base; junction bases outside the gene matches: 5. The CDR3 is made up of 14 amino acids. The CDR3 region is CASRRTGLSYEQYF. The DNA of the CDR3 is TGTGCCAGCAGGAGGACAGGGCTATCCTACGAGCAGTACTTC.